The 4 T cell receptor beta chains in this list originate from one sample, sequenced in a study of blood T cell repertoires in COVID-19 (TCRdb year 2020). Libraries were made using the immunoSEQ multiplex PCR assay. TCRdb limited this immuneACCESS table to in-frame rearrangements with V and J called. A share of clones is missing; checked studies link under half to unresolved V genes, and the rest is unexplained. The sample profile shows fewer than 250,000 clones; around 90% of them were found once. Together, the top ten hold more than 2.5% of the sample. The sequencing input was peripheral blood. These receptors were obtained from a man aged 55 to 70 with acute or convalescent COVID-19.

The J gene is TRBJ2-7, the V gene TRBV7-8; 10 bases match TRBD1. Germline V lookup: CDR1 SGHVS, CDR2 FQNEAQ. The CDR3 consists of 14 residues. The J segment lost 4 bases and the V segment lost 5 bases, leaving 5 bases of the junction unmatched. The CDR3 region has the DNA TGTGCCAGCAGCACAGGACAGGGGGAATACGAGCAGTACTTC. It is translated as CASSTGQGEYEQYF. Full variable domain (rest looked up from reference TRBV7-8 and TRBJ2-7): GAGVSQSPRYKVAKRGQDVALRCDPISGHVSLFWYQQALGQGPEFLTYFQNEAQLDKSGLPSDRFFAERPEGSVSTLKIQRTQQEDSAVYLCASSTGQGEYEQYFGPGTRLTVT.

This clone was picked up a small number of times. The chain carries TRBV7-6 and TRBJ1-5; TRBD1 might be the D (6 bases). V was cut by 5 bases and J by 4 bases, with 12 bases left in between. Germline values: CDR1 SGHVS, CDR2 FNYEAQ. This CDR3 has 14 amino acids. CDR3 sequence: CASSPGHQNQPQHF. In DNA form, the CDR3 reads TGTGCCAGCAGCCCGGGACACCAGAATCAGCCCCAGCATTTT.

V gene TRBV28 combines with J gene TRBJ2-7, with 8 bases fitting TRBD1. V was clipped by 0 bases and J by 5 bases; unmatched bases: 3. The germline V gene encodes CDR1 MDHEN and CDR2 SYDVKM. This CDR3 spans 14 amino acids. Here the CDR3 DNA reads TGTGCCAGCAGTTTATGGGACAGGGCAAACGAGCAGTACTTC. Translation gives CASSLWDRANEQYF. Together with reference TRBV28 and TRBJ2-7, the CDR3 gives the full variable domain: DVKVTQSSRYLVKRTGEKVFLECVQDMDHENMFWYRQDPGLGLRLIYFSYDVKMKEKGDIPEGYSVSREKKERFSLILESASTNQTSMYLCASSLWDRANEQYFGPGTRLTVT.

This clone occurred once. The sample has other DNA sequences that encode this CDR3 too. The rearrangement joins TRBV20-1 to TRBJ2-5; unclear D gene. Germline-derived CDR1 and CDR2 are DFQATT and SNEGSKA (reference sequence). V was clipped by 2 bases and J by 3 bases, with 4 bases between them. This CDR3 comprises 11 residues. The CDR3: CSARPEETQYF. CDR3 bases: TGCAGTGCTAGACCGGAAGAGACCCAGTACTTC.